This T cell receptor beta chain emerged from a study of blood T cell repertoires in COVID-19 (TCRdb year 2020). About the study as a whole: Collaborator samples came from the United States, Italy and Spain and covered acute and convalescent phases of COVID-19. Deeply sampled blood TCRbeta repertoires from subjects exposed to, actively infected with, or recovered from COVID-19 were included in the dataset. Sample metadata almost always included a de-identified subject ID, COVID-19 status, age in years and sex. Where HLA class I and class II types were available, the types were taken from metadata supplied by the sample provider, not from assay-based typing. The prospective study material was composed of cDNA or gDNA derived from T cells, B-cell-depleted T cells, or PBMCs. A freely available public database, intended as a resource for researchers studying the immune response to SARS-CoV-2, is where the repertoires were released. Samples were obtained from the ongoing ImmuneRACE study (first 160 participants) and from 1,254 subjects provided by 6 global collaborators. General study outcomes and caveats: The quantity of clinical and demographic metadata differed by source and by participant and was supplied without curation.

TCRbeta CDR3 regions were amplified from genomic DNA by means of the immunoSEQ Assay, a bias-controlled multiplex PCR. Per the authors' processing: Within the assay, amplification of reference gene primers was used to estimate how many nucleated cells each sample contained. To quantify the absolute abundance of each unique TCRbeta CDR3 rearrangement, sequence reads were collapsed and filtered. For each sample, productive Simpson clonality was calculated as the square root of Simpson's diversity index over productive rearrangements. Sourced from immuneACCESS, this table was stored by TCRdb with only in-frame sequences that have V and J called. A share of the clones is absent; for the studies checked, an unresolved V gene accounts for under half, and the remainder has no known explanation. The DNA gave D and trimming, while V, J and clone size come from that table. Present in this sample are about 190,000 clones, 70% to 90% of which were seen just once. Roughly 6.2% of the sample comes from the top ten.

As regards this clone: This clone's antigen is unknown. The record has no base qualities; no much larger clone is one base away.

A second Seattle source provided samples from volunteer blood donors who had recovered from COVID-19. Collaborating institutions collected whole blood in K2EDTA tubes following their own protocols. For TCRbeta analysis, collaborator samples were shipped as frozen whole blood, as isolated PBMCs, or as DNA extracted from either sample type. The sample was peripheral blood. The receptor was isolated from a woman in her thirties or forties who had recovered from COVID-19.

The DNA sequence is TGTGCCAGTAGAGGAGCGGGAGGGCCCGGAGATACGCAGTATTTT. It is translated as CASRGAGGPGDTQYF. The sequence is built from TRBV5-4 and TRBJ2-3; the central 10 bases match TRBD2. CDR1 and CDR2 (SGHNT, YYREEE) derive from the germline V gene (reference sequence). The junction shows trimming of 8 bases on V and 5 bases on J, and the gene matches do not reach 11 bases of it. The cysteine opens and the phenylalanine closes a CDR3 of 15 amino acids. Of the read, only the CDR3 DNA is kept; its 45 bases are in frame from base 1. Outside the CDR3, residues come from the reference TRBV5-4 and TRBJ2-3 proteins, so the full variable domain is: ETGVTQSPTHLIKTRGQQVTLRCSSQSGHNTVSWYQQALGQGPQFIFQYYREEENGRGNFPPRFSGLQFPNYSSELNVNALELDDSALYLCASRGAGGPGDTQYFGPGTRLTVL.